These T cell receptor beta chains were read from a single sample in a study of T-cell reconstitution after alpha-beta-depleted transplantation in children. Each CDR3 protein is one row after TCRdb ran MiXCR on the PCR reads. The sample lists about 400,000 distinct CDR3 sequences, roughly 22% occurring once. The sample was PBMCs from the stem cell graft donor, taken from the stem cell graft. These TCRs come from a human donor who donated a stem cell graft to a child with acute myeloid leukemia. The CDR3 runs from the conserved cysteine through the conserved F or W. The D gene is left open where the match is weak. Expanded clones get a size class; other rows say once, few or many, or leave the size out.

TRBD2	TRBV20-1	NA	TRBJ2-7	15	TGCAGTGCGTACAACCCGGGACTAGCGGGAGGGGAGCAGTACTTC	CSAYNPGLAGGEQYF
NA	TRBV2	few	TRBJ2-1	10	TGTGCCACATCAGAGGTTTATCAGTTCTTC	CATSEVYQFF
NA	TRBV28	NA	TRBJ2-5	15	TGTGCCAGCAGTTTCCAGAGGGCCTACCAAGAGACCCAGTACTTC	CASSFQRAYQETQYF
NA	TRBV6-5	NA	TRBJ1-6	15	TGTGCCAGCAGTTACCCAGAACGACGCAATTCACCCCTCCACTTT	CASSYPERRNSPLHF
TRBD1	TRBV5-1	NA	TRBJ2-1	14	TGCGCCAGCAGCTCGATGGACAGGAACAATGAGCAGTTCTTC	CASSSMDRNNEQFF
NA	TRBV18	NA	TRBJ2-7	14	TGTGCCAGCTCACCATCCACGGACTCCTACGAGCAGTACTTC	CASSPSTDSYEQYF
NA	TRBV4-3	few	TRBJ2-7	15	TGCGCCAGCAGCCGGGGGGCAGGGGATTCAAAGAAGCAGTACTTC	CASSRGAGDSKKQYF
TRBD1	TRBV5-1	many	TRBJ1-2	13	TGCGCCAGCAGCTCAACAGGGGTATGGGGCTACACCTTC	CASSSTGVWGYTF
NA	TRBV6-2/TRBV6-3	NA	TRBJ2-4	16	TGTGCCAGCAGTTACTCGGTGGGAGTTACCAAAAACATTCAGTACTTC	CASSYSVGVTKNIQYF
NA	TRBV20-1	many	TRBJ2-7	13	TGCAGTGCTAGAGGGGAACGGGCCTACGAGCAGTACTTC	CSARGERAYEQYF
NA	TRBV6-6	many	TRBJ2-3	13	TGTGCCAGCAGGAGGGATAGCACAGATACGCAGTATTTT	CASRRDSTDTQYF
NA	TRBV2	NA	TRBJ2-2	14	TGTGCCAGCAGTGACACCTTCAACACCGGGGAGCTGTTTTTT	CASSDTFNTGELFF
NA	TRBV7-2	few	TRBJ2-1	15	TGTGCCAGCAGCTGGGGACTGCCCACTTACAATGAGCAGTTCTTC	CASSWGLPTYNEQFF
TRBD2	TRBV5-1	NA	TRBJ2-3	16	TGCGCCAGCAGCTTGGGACTAGCGGCCACCACAGATACGCAGTATTTT	CASSLGLAATTDTQYF
TRBD2	TRBV27	many	TRBJ2-1	16	TGTGCCAGCAGTTCCCCGACTAGCGGGAGGGTAAATGAGCAGTTCTTC	CASSSPTSGRVNEQFF
TRBD2	TRBV6-1	NA	TRBJ2-1	16	TGTGCCAGCAGTGAAATAGAGCGGGACTCCTACAATGAGCAGTTCTTC	CASSEIERDSYNEQFF
NA	TRBV11-2	once	TRBJ1-2	12	TGTGCCAGCAGCAAAACAGGCTATGGCTACACCTTC	CASSKTGYGYTF
NA	TRBV6-5	many	TRBJ2-7	14	TGTGCCAGCAGTTACTCGTACCACCTGGACGGGCAGTACTTC	CASSYSYHLDGQYF
NA	TRBV5-1	NA	TRBJ1-1	14	TGCGCCAGCGGCCAGAGGACCCCGAACACTGAAGCTTTCTTT	CASGQRTPNTEAFF
TRBD2	TRBV24-1	NA	TRBJ2-1	14	TGTGCCACCAGCCTAGCGGGAGGGTACAATGAGCAGTTCTTC	CATSLAGGYNEQFF
NA	TRBV4-3	NA	TRBJ2-2	15	TGCGCCAGCAGCCAAGCGGACAGGAACACCGGGGAGCTGTTTTTT	CASSQADRNTGELFF
TRBD2	TRBV20-1	few	TRBJ2-1	14	TGCAGTGCCGACGGTGCGGGAGGGTACAATGAGCAGTTCTTC	CSADGAGGYNEQFF
NA	TRBV28	many	TRBJ1-1	16	TGTGCCAGCAGTTTAGGCAGGGGCTTCATGAACACTGAAGCTTTCTTT	CASSLGRGFMNTEAFF
NA	TRBV7-9	NA	TRBJ2-2	16	TGTGCCAGCAGCTTGTTTGAGGGAGGGAACACCGGGGAGCTGTTTTTT	CASSLFEGGNTGELFF
TRBD2	TRBV7-2	few	TRBJ2-1	15	TGTGCCAGCAGCTTAGGGGCTAGCGGGATTTGGGAGCAGTTCTTC	CASSLGASGIWEQFF
NA	TRBV5-1	NA	TRBJ1-1	16	TGCGCCAGCAGCTATGGCACCCTGGGGGTGAACACTGAAGCTTTCTTT	CASSYGTLGVNTEAFF
TRBD2	TRBV7-3	NA	TRBJ2-4	16	TGTGCCAGCAGCCCGGACGGGACTAGCAGACAAAACATTCAGTACTTC	CASSPDGTSRQNIQYF
NA	TRBV27	NA	TRBJ1-1	14	TGTGCCAGCAGTTTATCCAATAGGGGAACTGAAGCTTTCTTT	CASSLSNRGTEAFF
NA	TRBV4-1	NA	TRBJ2-1	17	TGCGCCAGCAGCCAAAAAGGGGGTTTGAGCTCCTACAATGAGCAGTTCTTC	CASSQKGGLSSYNEQFF
NA	TRBV24-1	NA	TRBJ2-5	13	TGTGCCGTTCAATCGGAGGTAGGGGAGACCCAGTACTTC	CAVQSEVGETQYF
NA	TRBV27	NA	TRBJ2-1	13	TGTGCCAGCAGCCATGCGGGGAACAATGAGCAGTTCTTC	CASSHAGNNEQFF
TRBD1	TRBV29-1	NA	TRBJ2-1	14	TGCAGCGTTGATCTCGGACAGGGGTACAATGAGCAGTTCTTC	CSVDLGQGYNEQFF
TRBD1	TRBV20-1	few	TRBJ2-7	15	TGCAGTGCTAGAGGTCCGGGACAGGGAGGGTACGAGCAGTACTTC	CSARGPGQGGYEQYF
TRBD2	TRBV5-1	NA	TRBJ2-2	14	TGCGCCAGCAGCTTGGAACTAGCGACCGGGGAGCTGTTTTTT	CASSLELATGELFF
NA	TRBV29-1	many	TRBJ2-7	12	TGCAGCGTTGAAGGGACGGAGTACGAGCAGTACTTC	CSVEGTEYEQYF
TRBD2	TRBV12-3/TRBV12-4	many	TRBJ2-1	17	TGTGCCAGCAGGATTCTACAGACTAGCGGGAAGGTCAATGAGCAGTTCTTC	CASRILQTSGKVNEQFF
NA	TRBV6-5	many	TRBJ2-1	11	TGTGCCAGCAGACACCCCAATGAGCAGTTCTTC	CASRHPNEQFF
TRBD1	TRBV12-3/TRBV12-4	few	TRBJ1-3	15	TGTGCCAGCAGTGGCACAGGGGCCTCTGGAAACACCATATATTTT	CASSGTGASGNTIYF
NA	TRBV4-3	NA	TRBJ1-1	15	TGCGCCAGCAGCCAACACAGGGTTTCGAACACTGAAGCTTTCTTT	CASSQHRVSNTEAFF
NA	TRBV21-1	NA	TRBJ2-3	14	TGTGCCAGCAGCTCCTTGAGGGTGACAGATACGCAGTATTTT	CASSSLRVTDTQYF
NA	TRBV29-1	NA	TRBJ2-1	11	TGCAGCGCCTTCAGGGGAGGTGAGCAGTTCTTC	CSAFRGGEQFF
NA	TRBV25-1	few	TRBJ2-5	16	TGTGCCAGCAGTGATCCACTCCGGGGCCTTCAAGAGACCCAGTACTTC	CASSDPLRGLQETQYF
NA	TRBV9	once	TRBJ1-4	12	TGTGCCAGCAGCGGAGGGGGACCAAAACTGTTTTTT	CASSGGGPKLFF
NA	TRBV6-5	few	TRBJ1-6	14	TGTGCCAGCAGTTACAGACAGATTAATTCACCCCTCCACTTT	CASSYRQINSPLHF
TRBD1	TRBV20-1	few	TRBJ2-7	13	TGCAGTGCTATCCGGGACAGTTCCTACGAGCAGTACTTC	CSAIRDSSYEQYF
NA	TRBV20-1	NA	TRBJ2-5	15	TGCAGTGCTAGCACCTCGAGGCTAGGAGGGGAGACCCAGTACTTC	CSASTSRLGGETQYF